What follows are 8 T cell receptor beta chains derived from one specimen sequenced in a study of T cells after yellow fever vaccination. TCRdb reanalysed the 5' RACE reads using MiXCR and keeps one entry per CDR3 protein. The data hold some 200,000 distinct CDR3 sequences, with roughly 3% observed a single time. Sequences were derived from CD4+ T cells sorted from PBMCs, sampled 10 days after the yellow fever booster vaccination. The receptors shown here come from a man aged 18 to 30 who received the YFV17D yellow fever vaccine.

This clonotype was detected a few times. A much larger clone lies a single base off, so this may be a read error. The CDR3, as DNA: TGCAGTGCCCGCGTTGGACTAGCGGGGGGCCCGGGTACGCAGTATTTT. This encodes CSARVGLAGGPGTQYF. This chain connects TRBV20-1 to TRBJ2-3, with TRBD2 matching over 14 bases. Germline CDR1 reads DFQATT; CDR2 reads SNEGSKA (reference sequence). Germline trimming cut 6 bases from V and 8 bases from J; bases unmatched to any gene: 13. The CDR3 loop spans 16 amino acids.

This clonotype was recorded a few times. J is TRBJ2-4 and V is TRBV18; unclear D gene. Germline V lookup: CDR1 KGHSH, CDR2 LQKENI. The CDR3 extends over 14 amino acids. Trimming took 3 bases from V and 11 from J, leaving 17 bases between them. This CDR3 reads CASSPGRSVRFQYF. The CDR3 bases are TGTGCCAGCTCACCGGGCAGGTCGGTTCGATTTCAGTACTTC.

The sample holds a few counts of this clonotype. The rearrangement uses TRBV7-2 and TRBJ1-4; TRBD1 might be the D (5 bases). V lost 6 bases and J lost 0, with 11 bases in between. Germline-derived CDR1 and CDR2 are SGHTA and FQGNSA. The CDR3 has 15 amino acids. The DNA of the CDR3 is TGTGCCAGCAGAACAGGATCCACAACTAATGAAAAACTGTTTTTT. Protein: CASRTGSTTNEKLFF.

The genes are TRBV5-4 and TRBJ2-3; D remains unclear. The V gene lost 3 bases and the J gene lost 0 bases, with 14 bases spanning the gap. The germline gives CDR1 SGHNT, CDR2 YYREEE (reference sequence). The CDR3 loop spans 16 amino acids. The CDR3 DNA follows: TGTGCCAGCAGCTCAAAAAAATACGGTAGCACAGATACGCAGTATTTT. Amino acid sequence: CASSSKKYGSTDTQYF.

The rearrangement links TRBV7-2 to TRBJ2-1; 7 nucleotides agree with TRBD2. Germline lookup yields CDR1 SGHTA and CDR2 FQGNSA. V dropped 8 bases and J dropped 2; count of bases not matched to a gene: 0. The CDR3 has 12 amino acids. CDR3 DNA: TGTGCCAGCGGGGGGGCCTACAATGAGCAGTTCTTC. Amino acids: CASGGAYNEQFF. The full variable domain, in which reference TRBV7-2 and TRBJ2-1 provide the parts outside the CDR3, is GAGVSQSPSNKVTEKGKDVELRCDPISGHTALYWYRQSLGQGLEFLIYFQGNSAPDKSGLPSDRFSAERTGGSVSTLTIQRTQQEDSAVYLCASGGAYNEQFFGPGTRLTVL.

This clonotype has at least ten counts. This chain links TRBV30 with TRBJ1-1, with D unclear. V was cut by 4 bases and J by 1 base, with 13 bases left in between. The CDR3 is 14 residues long. The germline V gene encodes CDR1 GTSNPN and CDR2 SVGIG (reference sequence). CDR3 region: CAWKGSPANTEAFF. The DNA of the CDR3 is TGTGCCTGGAAAGGGTCGCCAGCGAACACTGAAGCTTTCTTT.

At least ten counts were recorded for this clonotype. The CDR3 DNA reads TGTGCCAGCGGTCTTCGGACGAACACCGGGGAGCTGTTTTTT. It encodes CASGLRTNTGELFF. This chain uses TRBV6-2 or TRBV6-3 with TRBJ2-2; D remains ambiguous. With 8 bases removed from V and 0 bases from J, the gap between germline ends came to 10 bases. This CDR3 has 14 residues. Germline CDR1 MNHEY, CDR2 SVGEGT.

This clonotype was recorded a few times. The chain joins TRBV4-3 to TRBJ2-1; the D is unclear. Germline CDR1 and CDR2: LGHNA and YSLEER. The CDR3 loop spans 18 amino acids. V lost 0 bases, J lost 2 bases, and 17 bases lay in between. CDR3 loop: CASSQEGMSWQTYNEQFF. The DNA for the CDR3 is TGCGCCAGCAGCCAAGAGGGGATGAGTTGGCAGACCTACAATGAGCAGTTCTTC.